This T cell receptor (beta chain) was captured by sequencing in a study of CD8 T cells in ankylosing spondylitis. This clonotype was seen a handful of times. TCRdb re-derived calls from the 5' RACE reads in MiXCR, one entry per CDR3 protein. The sample consists of around 250,000 distinct CDR3 sequences, about 10% of them appearing once. Trimming pared 5 bases from V and 1 base from J, leaving 5 bases between. The CDR3 length is 13 residues. The germline V gene encodes CDR1 SGHVS and CDR2 FNYEAQ. The sample consisted of blood, either unsorted or a sorted T cell fraction (not recorded which). The clonotype was recovered from a male donor with ankylosing spondylitis or in good health (not recorded which). The V call is TRBV7-6, the J call TRBJ2-2; D not certain. The CDR3 region has the DNA TGTGCCAGCAGCACCATGAACACCGGGGAGCTGTTTTTT. It specifies CASSTMNTGELFF.